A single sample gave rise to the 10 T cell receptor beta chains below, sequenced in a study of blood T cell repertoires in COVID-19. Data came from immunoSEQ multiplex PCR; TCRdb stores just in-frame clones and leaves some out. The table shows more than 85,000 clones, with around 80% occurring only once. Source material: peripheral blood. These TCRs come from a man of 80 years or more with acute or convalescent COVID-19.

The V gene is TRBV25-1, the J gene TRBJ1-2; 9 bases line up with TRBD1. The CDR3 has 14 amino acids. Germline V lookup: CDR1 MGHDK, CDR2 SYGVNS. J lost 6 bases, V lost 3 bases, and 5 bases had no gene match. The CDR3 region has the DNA TGTGCCAGCAGTGACTGGACAGGGGTGGATGGCTACACCTTC. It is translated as CASSDWTGVDGYTF.

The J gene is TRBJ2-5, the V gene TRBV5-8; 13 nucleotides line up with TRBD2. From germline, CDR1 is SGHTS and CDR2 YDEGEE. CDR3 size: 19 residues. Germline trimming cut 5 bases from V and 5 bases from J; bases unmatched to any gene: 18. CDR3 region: CASRNGQLGLAGVSETQYF. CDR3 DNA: TGTGCCAGCAGAAACGGACAGCTAGGACTAGCGGGAGTTTCGGAGACCCAGTACTTC.

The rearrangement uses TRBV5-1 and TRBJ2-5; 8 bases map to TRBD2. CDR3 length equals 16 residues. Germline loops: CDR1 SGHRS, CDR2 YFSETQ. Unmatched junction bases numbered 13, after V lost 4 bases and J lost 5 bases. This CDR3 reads CASSPLAGTPEETQYF. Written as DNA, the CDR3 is TGCGCCAGCAGCCCCTTAGCGGGGACCCCGGAGGAGACCCAGTACTTC.

As DNA, the CDR3 is TGTGCCAGCAGTCCCCTCGGACAGGGACCCACTCAGCCCCAGCATTTT. Its protein product is CASSPLGQGPTQPQHF. V gene TRBV6-2 or TRBV6-3 combines with J gene TRBJ1-5, with 8 bases fitting TRBD1. Germline CDR1 reads MNHEY; CDR2 reads SVGEGT. The length of the CDR3 is 16 residues. Trimming took 5 bases from V and 6 from J; bases not matched to a gene: 12.

The CDR3 DNA reads as TGTGCCAGTAGACCGGCCTTGGGACAGGGGGCAGCAGATACGCAGTATTTT. It specifies CASRPALGQGAADTQYF. The V call is TRBV19, the J call TRBJ2-3, with 12 bases that match TRBD1. The trim removed 6 bases at V and 4 bases at J, leaving 11 bases unmatched. Germline CDR1 is LNHDA and CDR2 is SQIVND (reference sequence). CDR3 length: 17 residues.

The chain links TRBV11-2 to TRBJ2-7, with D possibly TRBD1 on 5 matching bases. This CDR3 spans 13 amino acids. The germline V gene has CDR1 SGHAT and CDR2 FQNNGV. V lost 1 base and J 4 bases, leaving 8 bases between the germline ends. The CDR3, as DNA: TGTGCCAGCAGCTTAGGACAGATTTACGAGCAGTACTTC. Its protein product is CASSLGQIYEQYF. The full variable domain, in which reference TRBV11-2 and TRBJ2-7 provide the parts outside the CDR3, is EAGVAQSPRYKIIEKRQSVAFWCNPISGHATLYWYQQILGQGPKLLIQFQNNGVVDDSQLPKDRFSAERLKGVDSTLKIQPAKLEDSAVYLCASSLGQIYEQYFGPGTRLTVT.

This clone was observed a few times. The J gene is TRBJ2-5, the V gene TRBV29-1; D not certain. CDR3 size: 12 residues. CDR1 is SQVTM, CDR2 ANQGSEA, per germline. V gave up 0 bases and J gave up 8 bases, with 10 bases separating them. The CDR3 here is CSVEDSPGTQYF. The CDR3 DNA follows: TGCAGCGTTGAAGACTCACCGGGTACCCAGTACTTC.

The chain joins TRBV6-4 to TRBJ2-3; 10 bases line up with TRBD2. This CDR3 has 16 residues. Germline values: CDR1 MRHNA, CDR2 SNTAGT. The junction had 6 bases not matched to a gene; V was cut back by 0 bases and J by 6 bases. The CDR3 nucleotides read TGTGCCAGCAGTGACTCGGCCACTAGCGGGATTGATACGCAGTATTTT. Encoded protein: CASSDSATSGIDTQYF.

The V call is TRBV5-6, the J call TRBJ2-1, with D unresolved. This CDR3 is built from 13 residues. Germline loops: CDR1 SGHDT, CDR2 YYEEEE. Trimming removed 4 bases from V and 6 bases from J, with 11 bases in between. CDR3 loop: CASSLGVANEQFF. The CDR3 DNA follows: TGTGCCAGCAGCCTCGGAGTCGCCAATGAGCAGTTCTTC.

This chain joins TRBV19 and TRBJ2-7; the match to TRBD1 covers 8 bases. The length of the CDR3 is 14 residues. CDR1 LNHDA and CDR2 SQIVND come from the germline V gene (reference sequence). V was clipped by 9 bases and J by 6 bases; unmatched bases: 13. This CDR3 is CASQTGTGNVEQYF. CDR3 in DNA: TGTGCCAGCCAAACCGGGACAGGTAATGTCGAGCAGTACTTC.